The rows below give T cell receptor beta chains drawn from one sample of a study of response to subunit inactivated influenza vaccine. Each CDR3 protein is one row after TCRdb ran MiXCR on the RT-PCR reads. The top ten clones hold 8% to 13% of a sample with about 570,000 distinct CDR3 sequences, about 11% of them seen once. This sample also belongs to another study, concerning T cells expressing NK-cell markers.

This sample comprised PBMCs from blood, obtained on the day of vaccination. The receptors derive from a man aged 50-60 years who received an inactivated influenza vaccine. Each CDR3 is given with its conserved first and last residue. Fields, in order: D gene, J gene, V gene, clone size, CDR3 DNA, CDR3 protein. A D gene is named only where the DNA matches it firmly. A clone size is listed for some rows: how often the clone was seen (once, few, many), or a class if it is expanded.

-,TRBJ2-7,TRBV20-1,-,TGCAGTGCTAGAGAAAGTTCCAGCGAGCAGTACTTC,CSARESSSEQYF
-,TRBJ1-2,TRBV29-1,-,TGCAGCGTTGATGAGACAGATAACTATGGCTACACCTTC,CSVDETDNYGYTF
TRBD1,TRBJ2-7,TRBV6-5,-,TGTGCCAGCAGTTACTTCGACAGGGGCCCTACCTACGAGCAGTACTTC,CASSYFDRGPTYEQYF
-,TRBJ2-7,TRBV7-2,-,TGTGCCAGCAGCGTGGACGGTATCCACGAGCAGTACTTC,CASSVDGIHEQYF
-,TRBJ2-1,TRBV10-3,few,TGTGCCATCAGTGAGCTCGGAAAAACTAGCAAATTCGATGAGCAGTTCTTC,CAISELGKTSKFDEQFF
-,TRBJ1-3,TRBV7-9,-,TGTGCCAGCAGCTTTACCAGGGGTGGAAACACCATATATTTT,CASSFTRGGNTIYF
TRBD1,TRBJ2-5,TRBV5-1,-,TGCGCCAGCAGCTTGGGCAGGGGGCTGTTCGAGACCCAGTACTTC,CASSLGRGLFETQYF
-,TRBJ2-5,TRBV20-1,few,TGCAGTGCTAACGGGCAGGGCGGGGTTGGGGAGACCCAGTACTTC,CSANGQGGVGETQYF
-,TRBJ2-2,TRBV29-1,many,TGCAGCGTCCGGGCTCGGGCCACCGGGGAGCTGTTTTTT,CSVRARATGELFF
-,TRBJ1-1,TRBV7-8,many,TGTGCCAGCAGCCTTTACCAAAGGATTACGACGAACACTGAAGCTTTCTTT,CASSLYQRITTNTEAFF
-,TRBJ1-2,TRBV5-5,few,TGTGCCAGCAGCTACATCTCAGGGCGAGGGAACCATGGCTACACCTTC,CASSYISGRGNHGYTF
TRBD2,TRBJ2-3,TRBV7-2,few,TGTGCCAGCAGCACCGGGGGGGTAAGGACAGATACGCAGTATTTT,CASSTGGVRTDTQYF
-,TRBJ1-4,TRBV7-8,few,TGTGCCAGCAGGCCCGGGACCACAACTAATGAAAAACTGTTTTTT,CASRPGTTTNEKLFF
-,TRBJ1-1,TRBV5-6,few,TGTGCCAGCAGCTTTTTGACGGGCGGGAGGACTGAAGCTTTCTTT,CASSFLTGGRTEAFF
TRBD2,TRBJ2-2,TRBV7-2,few,TGTGCCAGCAGCTTATCTAGCGGGGGATTTAAGTTAGGCGGGGAGCTGTTTTTT,CASSLSSGGFKLGGELFF
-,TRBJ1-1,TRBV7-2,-,TGTGCCAGCAGCTTGTATCCGTCGAACACTGAAGCTTTCTTT,CASSLYPSNTEAFF
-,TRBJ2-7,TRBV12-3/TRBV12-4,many,TGTGCCAGCAGTTCTACCGGGACAACCTACGAGCAGTACTTC,CASSSTGTTYEQYF
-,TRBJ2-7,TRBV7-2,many,TGTGCCAGCAGCTTTTTTACTAGGCCATACGAGCAGTACTTC,CASSFFTRPYEQYF
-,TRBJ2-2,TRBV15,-,TGTGCCACCAGCAACGGGGAAGTACTCACCGGGGAGCTGTTTTTT,CATSNGEVLTGELFF
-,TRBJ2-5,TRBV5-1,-,TGCGCCAGCAGCTTGGCGCCCCGGTGGGAGCGGACCCAAGAGACCCAGTACTTC,CASSLAPRWERTQETQYF
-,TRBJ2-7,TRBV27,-,TGTGCCAGCAGTTTATACAGGGACTACGAGCAGTACTTC,CASSLYRDYEQYF